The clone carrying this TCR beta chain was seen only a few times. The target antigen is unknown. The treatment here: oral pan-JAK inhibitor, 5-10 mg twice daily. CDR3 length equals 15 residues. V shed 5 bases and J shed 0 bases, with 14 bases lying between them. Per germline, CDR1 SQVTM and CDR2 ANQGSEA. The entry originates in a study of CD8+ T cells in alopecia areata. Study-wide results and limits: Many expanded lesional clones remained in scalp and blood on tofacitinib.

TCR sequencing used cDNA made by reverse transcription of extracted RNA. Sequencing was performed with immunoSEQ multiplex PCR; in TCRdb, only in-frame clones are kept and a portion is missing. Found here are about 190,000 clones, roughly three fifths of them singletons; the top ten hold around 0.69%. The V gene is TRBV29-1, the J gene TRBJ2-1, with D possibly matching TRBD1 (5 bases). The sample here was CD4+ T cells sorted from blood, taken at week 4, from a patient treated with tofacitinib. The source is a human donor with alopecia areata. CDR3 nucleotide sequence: TGCAGCGTTTACAACAGGTTCAGCTCCTACAATGAGCAGTTCTTC. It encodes CSVYNRFSSYNEQFF.